The present T cell receptor beta chain was sequenced within a study of T cells in Graves' hyperthyroidism and ophthalmopathy. Uncontrolled infection, other autoimmune disease, pregnancy and lactation each barred patients from inclusion. Amplification targeted TCR beta CDR3 regions from RNA transcripts. TCR CDR3 regions were first amplified by RT-PCR with HTBI primers. TCRdb redid the calling of the multiplex PCR reads with MiXCR, one entry per CDR3 protein. The sample has roughly 500,000 distinct CDR3 sequences; 40% to 50% are singletons. The CDR3 extends over 16 amino acids. The germline gives CDR1 ENHRY, CDR2 SYGVKD. Trimming stripped 3 bases from V and 1 base from J, with 15 bases between. This clonotype was counted at least ten times.

The sequencing input was peripheral blood or thyroid tissue (not recorded which). J is TRBJ1-2 and V is TRBV10-3; D not certain. The origin of this receptor is an adult woman with Graves' disease, either hyperthyroidism or ophthalmopathy (not recorded which). The CDR3 sequence is CAISESGRSLNYGYTF. The CDR3 DNA reads as TGTGCCATCAGTGAATCGGGGAGGTCCCTTAACTATGGCTACACCTTC.